This TCR beta chain was captured by sequencing in a study of cytomegalovirus exposure and HLA in healthy donors. Profiled with immunoSEQ multiplex PCR; TCRdb holds only in-frame clones, not every one. The sample holds 90,000 to 150,000 clones, 75% to 90% seen once. There are 13 residues in the CDR3. V lost 3 bases and J lost 11, with 15 bases in between. From germline, CDR1 is MNHEY and CDR2 SMNVEV (reference sequence). The chain recombines TRBV27 with TRBJ2-3, with D possibly TRBD2 on 6 matching bases. The source is a young man in good health and CMV-seropositive. Material: PBMCs. CDR3 in DNA: TGTGCCAGCAGTTTTTGGTCTAGCGCCCAGCAGTATTTT. This gives the protein CASSFWSSAQQYF.